The rows below give T cell receptor beta chains drawn from one sample of a study of radiotherapy plus CTLA-4 blockade in lung cancer. Only in-frame clones appear in the TCRdb table, and some are missing; sequencing was by immunoSEQ multiplex PCR. The table shows some 110,000 clones, with about 77% occurring only once. Sequences were derived from peripheral blood, sampled from a patient treated with radiotherapy plus ipilimumab. These receptors were taken from a human donor with non-small cell lung cancer who had a partial response to radiotherapy plus ipilimumab. Both conserved end residues are part of each CDR3. The D gene is left open where the match is weak. The size field is filled for only some rows; it gives once, few, many or a size class.

d_call,j_call,clone_size,v_call,cdr3_nt,cdr3_aa
TRBD2,TRBJ2-3,NA,TRBV27,TGTGCCAGCCGCCCTCAAACTAGCGTTCGGGCAGATACGCAGTATTTT,CASRPQTSVRADTQYF
NA,TRBJ1-1,NA,TRBV21-1,TGTGCCAGCACCCCCCGGCGCGCGAGGACTGAAGCTTTCTTT,CASTPRRARTEAFF
NA,TRBJ2-2,NA,TRBV6-6,TGTGCCAGCAGGAGGGACACCGGGGAGCTGTTTTTT,CASRRDTGELFF
TRBD1,TRBJ2-2,NA,TRBV5-4,TGTGCCAGCAGCTTGGAGGGGACAGGGCACACCGGGGAGCTGTTTTTT,CASSLEGTGHTGELFF
NA,TRBJ2-5,once,TRBV7-8,TGTGCCAGCAGCTTAGTGGACAGATCACAGGAGACCCAGTACTTC,CASSLVDRSQETQYF
TRBD2,TRBJ2-1,NA,TRBV5-1,TGCGCCAGCAATCTAGGGAGGGATCGGAATGAGCAGTTCTTC,CASNLGRDRNEQFF
NA,TRBJ1-5,NA,TRBV21-1,TGTGCCAGCAGCAAAGCGCGGTTCCAGAGCAATCAGCCCCAGCATTTT,CASSKARFQSNQPQHF
NA,TRBJ2-7,NA,TRBV5-1,TGCGCCAGCAGCCCCAGACAGAACTACGAGCAGTACTTC,CASSPRQNYEQYF
NA,TRBJ2-7,few,TRBV2,TGTGCCAGCAGCCAAGAAATGAGCTCCTACGAGCAGTACTTC,CASSQEMSSYEQYF
NA,TRBJ2-7,NA,TRBV11-3,TGTGCCAGCAGCTTAGAGTCGGGCTACGAGCAGTACTTC,CASSLESGYEQYF
NA,TRBJ1-2,NA,TRBV25-1,TGTGCCAGCAGTTCCCAGGGACTGTATGGCTACACCTTC,CASSSQGLYGYTF
NA,TRBJ2-1,NA,TRBV6-5,TGTGCCAGCAGACGCAGTCTGATGGACAATGAGCAGTTCTTC,CASRRSLMDNEQFF
NA,TRBJ2-5,NA,TRBV10-3,TGTGCCATCAGCGCCAGACAGGACCAAGAGACCCAGTACTTC,CAISARQDQETQYF
TRBD2,TRBJ2-3,NA,TRBV11-2,TGTGCCAGCAGCTCCTATACCGGACTAGCAAGTGATACGCAGTATTTT,CASSSYTGLASDTQYF
TRBD2,TRBJ2-5,NA,TRBV7-9,TGTGCCAGCAGCTTGGGGGGGGGACAAGAGACCCAGTACTTC,CASSLGGGQETQYF
NA,TRBJ1-5,NA,TRBV9,TGTGCCAGCAGCGTAGTAGGGGGATCCAATAGCAATCAGCCCCAGCATTTT,CASSVVGGSNSNQPQHF
NA,TRBJ2-1,NA,TRBV5-1,TGCGCCAGCAGTTCTATCGCTGGAGACCCCTCCTACAATGAGCAGTTCTTC,CASSSIAGDPSYNEQFF
TRBD2,TRBJ2-5,NA,TRBV4-1,TGCGCCAGCAGCCAATTATCGAGCGGGAGGCCACCTGAATACCAAGAGACCCAGTACTTC,CASSQLSSGRPPEYQETQYF
TRBD1,TRBJ1-2,NA,TRBV27,TGTGCCAGCAGTTTAACGGTGGGACAGAACTATGGCTACACCTTC,CASSLTVGQNYGYTF
TRBD1,TRBJ1-5,NA,TRBV4-2,TGTGCCAGCAGCCAGGGACAGGGACGCCAGCCCCAGCATTTT,CASSQGQGRQPQHF
TRBD1,TRBJ1-5,NA,TRBV7-9,TGTGCCAGCAGCTCCACAGGGGTGGCTCAGCCCCAGCATTTT,CASSSTGVAQPQHF
TRBD2,TRBJ2-3,NA,TRBV5-8,TGTGCCACCAACCCTAGCGGGAGGAACACAGATACGCAGTATTTT,CATNPSGRNTDTQYF
TRBD1,TRBJ2-5,NA,TRBV7-9,TGTGCCAGCAGCCCAGGGACAGCGGCAGAGACCCAGTACTTC,CASSPGTAAETQYF
TRBD1,TRBJ2-7,NA,TRBV28,TGTGCCAGCAGTTTAGGGGGGACAGGGCCCTACGAGCAGTACTTC,CASSLGGTGPYEQYF
NA,TRBJ1-1,NA,TRBV28,TGTGCCAGCAGTTTCACCGGGACATCGGGTACTGAAGCTTTCTTT,CASSFTGTSGTEAFF
TRBD2,TRBJ2-2,NA,TRBV13,TGTGCCAGCATCCGGGGGACTATCTCCGGGGAGCTGTTTTTT,CASIRGTISGELFF
TRBD1,TRBJ1-5,once,TRBV2,TGTGCCAGCAGCCTGGGACAGGACAATCAGCCCCAGCATTTT,CASSLGQDNQPQHF
TRBD2,TRBJ2-1,NA,TRBV7-6,TGTGCCAGCAGCTTAGGTCTAGCGGGCCACAATGAGCAGTTCTTC,CASSLGLAGHNEQFF
NA,TRBJ2-5,once,TRBV9,TGTGCCAGCAGCGTAGGTCCCGGGGAGACCCAGTACTTC,CASSVGPGETQYF
TRBD1,TRBJ1-6,NA,TRBV28,TGTGCCAGCAGTCGGACAGGGGGATCTAATTCACCCCTCCACTTT,CASSRTGGSNSPLHF
NA,TRBJ2-3,NA,TRBV5-1,TGCGCCAGCAGCTTCGACGGGTTTTTGAGTATGGCAGATACGCAGTATTTT,CASSFDGFLSMADTQYF
TRBD2,TRBJ2-7,NA,TRBV27,TGTGCCAGCAAGGGACTAGCGGGAGTCCAAGCCTACGAGCAGTACTTC,CASKGLAGVQAYEQYF
TRBD2,TRBJ2-1,NA,TRBV27,TGTGCCAGCAGTTTACGCCCGCTAGCGGGAGCTTACAATGAGCAGTTCTTC,CASSLRPLAGAYNEQFF
TRBD2,TRBJ2-5,few,TRBV6-1,TGTGCCAGCAGCGGACTAGCGGGAGGGCGAGAGACCCAGTACTTC,CASSGLAGGRETQYF
NA,TRBJ1-1,NA,TRBV5-1,TGCGCCAGCAGCTTGGATGCGGCGAACACTGAAGCTTTCTTT,CASSLDAANTEAFF
TRBD2,TRBJ2-2,NA,TRBV5-6,TGTGCCAGCATCGGACTAGCGGGAAACACCGGGGAGCTGTTTTTT,CASIGLAGNTGELFF
NA,TRBJ2-3,NA,TRBV28,TGTGCCAGCAGTTTAGCGGGCAGAGGTGGCACAGATACGCAGTATTTT,CASSLAGRGGTDTQYF
TRBD2,TRBJ2-1,NA,TRBV5-4,TGTGCCAGCAGCCGCATTAGCGGGAGTACCGATGAGCAGTTCTTC,CASSRISGSTDEQFF
NA,TRBJ1-4,once,TRBV28,TGTGCCAGCAGTTTATTCCCAGGGAAAAATGAAAAACTGTTTTTT,CASSLFPGKNEKLFF
NA,TRBJ1-4,NA,TRBV15,TGTGCCACCAGCAGATCCACCCGTTGGGGGGGCGTTGAAGAAAAACTGTTTTTT,CATSRSTRWGGVEEKLFF
TRBD2,TRBJ2-5,once,TRBV10-3,TGTGCCATCGCGTCGGGAGGCCTTCGGGAGACCCAGTACTTC,CAIASGGLRETQYF
NA,TRBJ1-1,NA,TRBV19,TGTGCCAGTAGTATAGACAGGGGCACTGAAGCTTTCTTT,CASSIDRGTEAFF
NA,TRBJ2-2,NA,TRBV6-1,TGTGCCAGCAGGGGGGGAGTAAACACCGGGGAGCTGTTTTTT,CASRGGVNTGELFF
TRBD1,TRBJ1-1,many,TRBV6-1,TGTGCCAGCAGGGGGACAGTGAACACTGAAGCTTTCTTT,CASRGTVNTEAFF
NA,TRBJ1-6,NA,TRBV9,TGTGCCAGCAGCGTCCGTGTTAATAATTCACCCCTCCACTTT,CASSVRVNNSPLHF
NA,TRBJ1-5,NA,TRBV7-3,TGTGCCAGCAGCCGCAGAGAGGGTCAGCCCCAGCATTTT,CASSRREGQPQHF
NA,TRBJ2-7,NA,TRBV7-8,TGTGCCAGCAGCTGGGGACTCACCTACGAGCAGTACTTC,CASSWGLTYEQYF
TRBD2,TRBJ2-7,few,TRBV11-2,TGTGCCAGCAGCTTAATGCTAGCGGGATCCGGCGAGCAGTACTTC,CASSLMLAGSGEQYF
TRBD1,TRBJ2-7,few,TRBV6-1,TGTGCCAGCAGTGACGTGACAGGGGCCTACGAGCAGTACTTC,CASSDVTGAYEQYF
NA,TRBJ1-2,NA,TRBV28,TGTGCCAGCAGTCCCACGACACATGGCTACACCTTC,CASSPTTHGYTF